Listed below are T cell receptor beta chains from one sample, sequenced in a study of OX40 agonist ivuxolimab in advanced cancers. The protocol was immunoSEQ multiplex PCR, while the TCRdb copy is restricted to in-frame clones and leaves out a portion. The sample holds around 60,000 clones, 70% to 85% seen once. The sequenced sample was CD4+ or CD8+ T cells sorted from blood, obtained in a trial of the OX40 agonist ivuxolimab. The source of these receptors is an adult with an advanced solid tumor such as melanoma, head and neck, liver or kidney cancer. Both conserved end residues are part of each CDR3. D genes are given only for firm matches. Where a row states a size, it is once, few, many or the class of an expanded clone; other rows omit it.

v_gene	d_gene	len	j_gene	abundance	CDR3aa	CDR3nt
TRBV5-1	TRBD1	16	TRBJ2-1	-	CASGQLRQGAYNEQFF	TGCGCCAGCGGACAACTTAGACAGGGGGCGTACAATGAGCAGTTCTTC
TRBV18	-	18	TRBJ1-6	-	CASSPQGQGPSGGSPLHF	TGTGCCAGCTCACCCCAGGGACAAGGTCCCTCCGGGGGTTCACCCCTCCACTTT
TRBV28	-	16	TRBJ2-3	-	CASSKRSPPSADTQYF	TGTGCCAGCAGTAAGCGGTCCCCGCCGTCGGCAGATACGCAGTATTTT
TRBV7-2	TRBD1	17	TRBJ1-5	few	CASSYATGRYSNQPQHF	TGTGCCAGCAGCTATGCGACAGGGCGATATAGCAATCAGCCCCAGCATTTT
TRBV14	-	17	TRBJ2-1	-	CASSSGRAGGFYNEQFF	TGTGCCAGCAGCTCCGGCAGGGCCGGAGGGTTCTACAATGAGCAGTTCTTC
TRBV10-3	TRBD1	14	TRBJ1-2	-	CAISDLTGDYGYTF	TGTGCCATCAGTGATCTGACAGGGGACTATGGCTACACCTTC
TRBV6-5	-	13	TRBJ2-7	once	CASRRPGGVEQYF	TGTGCCAGCAGGAGGCCCGGCGGGGTCGAGCAGTACTTC
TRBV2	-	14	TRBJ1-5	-	CASRTGTLGQPQHF	TGTGCCAGCAGAACCGGGACCTTGGGCCAGCCCCAGCATTTT
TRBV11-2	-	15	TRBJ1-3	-	CASSQKGLDGNTIYF	TGTGCCAGCAGCCAGAAGGGGCTGGATGGAAACACCATATATTTT
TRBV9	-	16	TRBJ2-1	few	CASSVESGRSYNEQFF	TGTGCCAGCAGCGTAGAGTCTGGGAGGTCCTACAATGAGCAGTTCTTC
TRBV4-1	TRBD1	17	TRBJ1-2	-	CASSQVPGTGGDYGYTF	TGCGCCAGCAGCCAAGTTCCCGGGACAGGGGGAGACTATGGCTACACCTTC
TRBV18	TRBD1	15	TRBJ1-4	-	CASSPTGVAGEKLFF	TGTGCCAGCTCACCGACAGGGGTGGCTGGTGAAAAACTGTTTTTT
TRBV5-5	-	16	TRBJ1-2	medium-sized	CASSLGLGEGLYGYTF	TGTGCCAGCAGCTTGGGTCTAGGGGAAGGCCTTTATGGCTACACCTTC
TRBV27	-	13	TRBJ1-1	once	CASSLRLNTEAFF	TGTGCCAGCAGTTTACGGCTTAACACTGAAGCTTTCTTT
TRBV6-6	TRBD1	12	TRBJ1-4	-	CASSSPGGKLFF	TGTGCCAGCAGTTCTCCAGGGGGAAAACTGTTTTTT
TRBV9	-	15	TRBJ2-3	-	CASSVDQHPTDTQYF	TGTGCCAGCAGCGTAGACCAACACCCCACAGATACGCAGTATTTT
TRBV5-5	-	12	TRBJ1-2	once	CASSNGNYGYTF	TGTGCCAGCAGCAATGGAAACTATGGCTACACCTTC
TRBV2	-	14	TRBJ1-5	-	CASSERQVNQPQHF	TGTGCCAGCAGTGAACGACAGGTGAATCAGCCCCAGCATTTT
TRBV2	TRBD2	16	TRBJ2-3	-	CASGLAGSVSADTQYF	TGTGCCAGCGGCTTAGCGGGCTCCGTCAGCGCAGATACGCAGTATTTT
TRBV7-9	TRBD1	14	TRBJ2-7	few	CASSRQGASYEQYF	TGTGCCAGCAGCCGACAGGGGGCCTCCTACGAGCAGTACTTC
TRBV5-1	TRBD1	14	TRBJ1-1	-	CASSLRTGNTEAFF	TGCGCCAGCAGCTTAAGGACAGGGAACACTGAAGCTTTCTTT
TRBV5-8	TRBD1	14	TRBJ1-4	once	CASSFGGGGEKLFF	TGTGCCAGCAGCTTTGGAGGGGGCGGCGAAAAACTGTTTTTT
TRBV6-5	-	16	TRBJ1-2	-	CASSYSFRGRVSGYTF	TGTGCCAGCAGTTACTCGTTCAGGGGAAGGGTTAGCGGCTACACCTTC
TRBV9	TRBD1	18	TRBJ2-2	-	CASSFRSGTGALGGELFF	TGTGCCAGCAGCTTTAGATCCGGGACAGGGGCCCTCGGCGGGGAGCTGTTTTTT
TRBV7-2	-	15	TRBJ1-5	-	CASSLDGRGNQPQHF	TGTGCCAGCAGCTTAGACGGCCGGGGGAATCAGCCCCAGCATTTT
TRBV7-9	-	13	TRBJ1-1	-	CASSLKGYTEAFF	TGTGCCAGCAGCTTAAAGGGGTACACTGAAGCTTTCTTT
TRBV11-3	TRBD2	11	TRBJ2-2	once	CASSRGRGLFF	TGTGCCAGCAGCCGAGGGAGGGGGCTGTTTTTT
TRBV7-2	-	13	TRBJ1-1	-	CASSSLVNTEAFF	TGTGCCAGCAGCTCCCTGGTGAACACTGAAGCTTTCTTT
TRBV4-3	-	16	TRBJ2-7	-	CASSQDVRQGGYEQYF	TGCGCCAGCAGCCAAGATGTCCGCCAGGGGGGCTACGAGCAGTACTTC
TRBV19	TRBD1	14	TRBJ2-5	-	CASTLDRDSETQYF	TGTGCCAGTACCCTGGACAGGGACTCAGAGACCCAGTACTTC
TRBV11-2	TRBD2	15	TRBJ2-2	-	CASSLSAGDTGELFF	TGTGCCAGCAGCTTATCGGCGGGGGACACCGGGGAGCTGTTTTTT
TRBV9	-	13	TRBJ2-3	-	CASSVSGEDTQYF	TGTGCCAGCAGCGTATCGGGCGAGGATACGCAGTATTTT
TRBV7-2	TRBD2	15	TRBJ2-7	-	CASSFTSGPPYEQYF	TGTGCCAGCAGCTTCACTAGCGGGCCGCCCTACGAGCAGTACTTC
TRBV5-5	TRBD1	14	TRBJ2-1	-	CASSPTGTGGLWFF	TGTGCCAGCAGCCCCACCGGGACAGGGGGGTTGTGGTTCTTC
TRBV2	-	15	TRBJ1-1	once	CASLRRGPRNTEAFF	TGTGCCAGCTTGCGAAGGGGCCCGCGGAACACTGAAGCTTTCTTT
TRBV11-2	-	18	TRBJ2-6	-	CASSLRRYPYSGANVLTF	TGTGCCAGCAGCTTACGACGTTACCCTTACTCTGGGGCCAACGTCCTGACTTTC
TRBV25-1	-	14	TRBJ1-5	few	CASSGQVGDQPQHF	TGTGCCAGCAGTGGACAGGTGGGAGATCAGCCCCAGCATTTT
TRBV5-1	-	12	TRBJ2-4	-	CASSWDGDIQYF	TGCGCCAGCAGCTGGGACGGGGACATTCAGTACTTC
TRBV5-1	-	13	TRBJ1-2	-	CASSLETGYGYTF	TGCGCCAGCAGCTTGGAGACAGGCTATGGTTACACCTTC
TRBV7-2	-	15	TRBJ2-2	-	CASSIRQSNTGELFF	TGTGCCAGCAGCATTAGACAGTCGAACACCGGGGAGCTGTTTTTT
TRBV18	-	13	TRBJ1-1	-	CASSPQGRSGAFF	TGTGCCAGCTCACCGCAAGGGCGCTCTGGAGCTTTCTTT
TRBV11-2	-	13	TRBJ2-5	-	CASSRTVGETQYF	TGTGCCAGCAGCCGAACGGTGGGAGAGACCCAGTACTTC
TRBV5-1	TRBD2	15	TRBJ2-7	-	CASSFTSGGSYEQYF	TGCGCCAGCAGCTTTACTAGCGGGGGATCCTACGAGCAGTACTTC
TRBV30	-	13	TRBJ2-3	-	CAWSRGLGDTQYF	TGTGCCTGGAGTCGGGGCCTGGGAGATACGCAGTATTTT
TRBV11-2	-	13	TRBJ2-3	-	CASSLGGTDTQYF	TGTGCCAGCAGCTTGGGGGGCACAGATACGCAGTATTTT
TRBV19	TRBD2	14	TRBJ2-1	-	CASSPLAGRNEQFF	TGTGCCTCTTCCCCACTAGCGGGGAGGAATGAGCAGTTCTTC
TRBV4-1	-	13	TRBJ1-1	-	CASSQGGNTEAFF	TGCGCCAGCAGCCAAGGAGGGAACACTGAAGCTTTCTTT
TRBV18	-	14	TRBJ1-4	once	CASSPRQLNEKLFF	TGTGCCAGCTCACCGCGACAGCTTAATGAAAAACTGTTTTTT
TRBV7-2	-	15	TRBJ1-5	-	CASSLAGGGGQPQHF	TGTGCCAGCAGCTTAGCGGGCGGGGGCGGACAGCCCCAGCATTTT
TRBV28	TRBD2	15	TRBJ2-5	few	CASSSSGVGGETQYF	TGTGCCAGCAGTAGTAGCGGGGTAGGGGGGGAGACCCAGTACTTC
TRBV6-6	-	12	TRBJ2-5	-	CASSTKEETQYF	TGTGCCAGCAGCACAAAGGAAGAGACCCAGTACTTC
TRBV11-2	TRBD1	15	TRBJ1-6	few	CASSSWAGGRSPLHF	TGTGCCAGCAGCTCCTGGGCAGGGGGCCGTTCACCCCTCCACTTT
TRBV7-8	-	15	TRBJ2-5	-	CASSLGWTEQETQYF	TGTGCCAGCAGCTTAGGTTGGACGGAGCAAGAGACCCAGTACTTC
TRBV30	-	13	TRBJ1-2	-	CAWSAATVYGYTF	TGTGCCTGGAGCGCCGCCACCGTGTATGGCTACACCTTC
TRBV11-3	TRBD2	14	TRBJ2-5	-	CASRAAGGRETQYF	TGTGCCAGCCGTGCGGCGGGAGGGCGCGAGACCCAGTACTTC
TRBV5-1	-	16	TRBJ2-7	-	CASSFWGGMTSYEQYF	TGCGCCAGCAGCTTTTGGGGCGGAATGACCTCCTACGAGCAGTACTTC
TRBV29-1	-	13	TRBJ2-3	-	CSADGDSTDTQYF	TGCAGCGCGGACGGAGACAGCACAGATACGCAGTATTTT
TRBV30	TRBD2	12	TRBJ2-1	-	CAWSVTSGTQFF	TGTGCCTGGAGTGTAACTAGCGGGACGCAGTTCTTC
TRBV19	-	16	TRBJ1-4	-	CASSALRGRTNEKLFF	TGTGCCAGTAGTGCATTAAGGGGTCGGACTAATGAAAAACTGTTTTTT